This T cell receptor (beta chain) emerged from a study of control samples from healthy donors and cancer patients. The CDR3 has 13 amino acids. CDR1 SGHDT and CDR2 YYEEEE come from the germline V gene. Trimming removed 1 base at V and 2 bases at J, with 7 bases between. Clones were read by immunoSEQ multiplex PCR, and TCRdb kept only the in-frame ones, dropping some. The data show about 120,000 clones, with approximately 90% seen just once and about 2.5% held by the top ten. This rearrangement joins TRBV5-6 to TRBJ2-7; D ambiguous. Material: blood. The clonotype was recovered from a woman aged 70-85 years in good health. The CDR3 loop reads CASSLRVTYEQYF. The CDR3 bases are TGTGCCAGCAGCTTGAGGGTTACCTACGAGCAGTACTTC.